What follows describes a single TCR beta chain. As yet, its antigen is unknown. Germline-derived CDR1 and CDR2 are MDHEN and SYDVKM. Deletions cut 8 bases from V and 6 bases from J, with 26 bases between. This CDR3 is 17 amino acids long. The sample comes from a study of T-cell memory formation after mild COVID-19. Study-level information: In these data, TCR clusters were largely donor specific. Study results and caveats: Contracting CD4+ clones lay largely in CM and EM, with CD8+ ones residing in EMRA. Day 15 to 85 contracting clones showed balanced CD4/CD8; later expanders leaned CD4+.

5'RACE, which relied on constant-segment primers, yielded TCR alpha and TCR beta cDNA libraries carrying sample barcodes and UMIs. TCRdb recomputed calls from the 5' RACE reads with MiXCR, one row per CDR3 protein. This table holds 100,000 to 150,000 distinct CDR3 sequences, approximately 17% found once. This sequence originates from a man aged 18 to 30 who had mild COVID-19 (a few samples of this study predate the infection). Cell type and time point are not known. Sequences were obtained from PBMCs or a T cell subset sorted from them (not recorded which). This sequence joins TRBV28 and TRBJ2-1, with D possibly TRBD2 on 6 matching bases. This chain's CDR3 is CASCSLPWDSSVNEQFF. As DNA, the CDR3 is TGTGCCAGCTGCAGTCTCCCCTGGGACTCCTCCGTCAATGAGCAGTTCTTC. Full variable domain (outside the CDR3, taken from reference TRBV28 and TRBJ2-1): DVKVTQSSRYLVKRTGEKVFLECVQDMDHENMFWYRQDPGLGLRLIYFSYDVKMKEKGDIPEGYSVSREKKERFSLILESASTNQTSMYLCASCSLPWDSSVNEQFFGPGTRLTVL.